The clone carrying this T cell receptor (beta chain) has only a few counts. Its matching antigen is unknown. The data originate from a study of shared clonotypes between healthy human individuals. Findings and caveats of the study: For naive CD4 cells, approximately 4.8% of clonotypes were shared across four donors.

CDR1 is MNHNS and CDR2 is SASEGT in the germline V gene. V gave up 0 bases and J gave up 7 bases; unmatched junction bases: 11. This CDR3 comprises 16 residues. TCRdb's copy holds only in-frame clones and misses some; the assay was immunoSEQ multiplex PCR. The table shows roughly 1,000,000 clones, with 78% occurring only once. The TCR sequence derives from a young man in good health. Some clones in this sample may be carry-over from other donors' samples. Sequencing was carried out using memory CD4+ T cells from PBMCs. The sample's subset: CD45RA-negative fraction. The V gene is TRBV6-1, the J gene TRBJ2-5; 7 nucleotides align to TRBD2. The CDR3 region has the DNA TGTGCCAGCAGTGAAGCTCCGGGACTAAAAAGGGGGACCCAGTACTTC. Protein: CASSEAPGLKRGTQYF.